This record concerns one TCR beta chain sequence. Its target is not known. Expressed TCRB transcripts got sequenced, as all isolated RNA was reverse transcribed. Generated by immunoSEQ multiplex PCR, the TCRdb table keeps only in-frame clones and is missing some. The data contain fewer than 400,000 clones, 7% to 9% of them singletons. These data are taken from a study of beta chain features in type 1 diabetes. Study conclusions and caveats: Sequencing of cDNA might inflate the share of cells that strongly express TCR.

V was pared by 6 bases and J by 3 bases, with 14 bases between. The CDR3 has 14 amino acids. CDR1 is SEHNR, CDR2 FQNEAQ, per germline (reference sequence). This receptor was identified in a woman aged 18-29 years in good health. The sequencing input was central memory CD4+ T cells from blood. The chain uses TRBV7-9 and TRBJ1-1, with D possibly TRBD1 on 6 matching bases. As DNA, the CDR3 is TGTGCCAGCAGATTCCAGGGGTTCGACACTGAAGCTTTCTTT. Its protein is CASRFQGFDTEAFF. The full variable domain, in which reference TRBV7-9 and TRBJ1-1 provide the parts outside the CDR3, is DTGVSQNPRHKITKRGQNVTFRCDPISEHNRLYWYRQTLGQGPEFLTYFQNEAQLEKSRLLSDRFSAERPKGSFSTLEIQRTEQGDSAMYLCASRFQGFDTEAFFGQGTRLTVV.